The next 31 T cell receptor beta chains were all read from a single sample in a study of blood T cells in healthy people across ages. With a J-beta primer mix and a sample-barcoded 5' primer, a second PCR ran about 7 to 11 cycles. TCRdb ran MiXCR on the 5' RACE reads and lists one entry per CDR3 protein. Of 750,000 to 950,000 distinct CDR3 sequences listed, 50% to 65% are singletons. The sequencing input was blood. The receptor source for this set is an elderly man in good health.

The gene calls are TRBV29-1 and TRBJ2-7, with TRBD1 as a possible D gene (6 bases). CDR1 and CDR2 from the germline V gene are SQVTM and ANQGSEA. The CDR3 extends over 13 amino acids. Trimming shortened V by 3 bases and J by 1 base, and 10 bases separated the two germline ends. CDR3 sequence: CSVEGRGSYEQYF. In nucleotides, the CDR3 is TGCAGCGTTGAGGGCAGGGGATCCTACGAGCAGTACTTC.

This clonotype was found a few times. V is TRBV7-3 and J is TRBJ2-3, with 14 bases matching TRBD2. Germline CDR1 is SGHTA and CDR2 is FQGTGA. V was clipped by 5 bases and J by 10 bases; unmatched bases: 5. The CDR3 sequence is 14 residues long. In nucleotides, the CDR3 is TGTGCCAGCAGCCTGGGGACTAGCGGGAGCTCGCAGTATTTT. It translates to CASSLGTSGSSQYF.

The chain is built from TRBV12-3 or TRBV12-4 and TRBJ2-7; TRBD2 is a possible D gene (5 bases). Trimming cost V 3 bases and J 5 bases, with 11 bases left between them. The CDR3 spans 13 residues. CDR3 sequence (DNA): TGTGCCAGCAGTTTCGACTACTTTAACGAGCAGTACTTC. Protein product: CASSFDYFNEQYF.

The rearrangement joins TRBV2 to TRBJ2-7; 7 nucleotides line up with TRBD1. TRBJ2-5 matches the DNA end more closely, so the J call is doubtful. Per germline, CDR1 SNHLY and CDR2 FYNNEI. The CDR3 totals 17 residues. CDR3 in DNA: TGTGCCAGCAGTGAAGGGTACAGGGACAGCGATCAAGAGACCCAGTACTTC. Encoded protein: CASSEGYRDSDQETQYF.

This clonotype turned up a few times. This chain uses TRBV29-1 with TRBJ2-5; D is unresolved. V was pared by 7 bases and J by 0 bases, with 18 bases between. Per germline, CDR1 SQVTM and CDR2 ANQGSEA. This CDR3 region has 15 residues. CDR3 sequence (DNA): TGCAGCGCCGTGGGCAGCGCGACGTACCAAGAGACCCAGTACTTC. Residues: CSAVGSATYQETQYF.

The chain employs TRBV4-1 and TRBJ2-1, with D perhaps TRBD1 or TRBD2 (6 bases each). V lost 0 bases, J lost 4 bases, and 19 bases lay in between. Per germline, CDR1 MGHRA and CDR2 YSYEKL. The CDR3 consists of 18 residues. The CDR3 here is CASSQEGGDYAGYNEQFF. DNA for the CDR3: TGCGCCAGCAGCCAAGAGGGGGGCGACTACGCCGGTTACAATGAGCAGTTCTTC.

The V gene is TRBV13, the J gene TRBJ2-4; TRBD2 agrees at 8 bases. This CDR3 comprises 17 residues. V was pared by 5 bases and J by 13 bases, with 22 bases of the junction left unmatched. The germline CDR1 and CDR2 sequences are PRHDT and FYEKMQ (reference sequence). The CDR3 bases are TGTGCCAGCAGCCCCCGCGGTGCAAGCGGGAGCAGCAATGAGCAGTACTTC. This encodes CASSPRGASGSSNEQYF.

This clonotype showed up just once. This chain's CDR3 is CSAFDSMQETQYF. CDR3 DNA sequence: TGCAGTGCTTTTGACAGTATGCAAGAGACCCAGTACTTC. The rearrangement links TRBV20-1 to TRBJ2-5, with D possibly matching TRBD1 (5 bases). Germline V gene data show CDR1 as DFQATT and CDR2 as SNEGSKA (reference sequence). V gave up 5 bases and J gave up 2 bases, with 12 bases separating them. The CDR3 totals 13 residues.

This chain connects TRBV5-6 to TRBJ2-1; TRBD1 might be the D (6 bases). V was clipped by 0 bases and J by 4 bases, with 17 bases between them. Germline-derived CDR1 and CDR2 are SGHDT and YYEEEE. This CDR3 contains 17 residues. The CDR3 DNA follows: TGTGCCAGCAGCTTGGACGCCGGGACAATTATTTACAATGAGCAGTTCTTC. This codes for CASSLDAGTIIYNEQFF.

The DNA for the CDR3 is TGTGCCAGCAGTTACTCGCTAAGACAGGGGGCAGTTTCTGGGGCCAACGTCCTGACTTTC. Amino acid sequence: CASSYSLRQGAVSGANVLTF. This rearrangement joins TRBV6-5 to TRBJ2-6, with TRBD1 matching 10 bases. This CDR3 contains 20 residues. CDR1 is MNHEY, CDR2 SVGAGI, per germline. V gave up 0 bases and J gave up 1 base; unmatched junction bases: 9.

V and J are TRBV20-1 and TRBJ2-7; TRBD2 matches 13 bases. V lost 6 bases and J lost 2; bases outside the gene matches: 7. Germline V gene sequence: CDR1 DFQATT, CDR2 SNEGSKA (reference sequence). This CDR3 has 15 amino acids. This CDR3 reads CSAERLAGGTYEQYF. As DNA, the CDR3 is TGCAGTGCGGAACGACTAGCGGGAGGCACCTACGAGCAGTACTTC.

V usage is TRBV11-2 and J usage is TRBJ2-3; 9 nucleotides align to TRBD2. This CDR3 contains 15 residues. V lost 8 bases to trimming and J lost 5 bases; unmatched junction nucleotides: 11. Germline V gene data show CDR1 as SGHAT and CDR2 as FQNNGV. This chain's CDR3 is CASGPGTSRVDTQYF. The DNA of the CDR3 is TGTGCCAGCGGCCCAGGGACTAGCCGTGTAGATACGCAGTATTTT.

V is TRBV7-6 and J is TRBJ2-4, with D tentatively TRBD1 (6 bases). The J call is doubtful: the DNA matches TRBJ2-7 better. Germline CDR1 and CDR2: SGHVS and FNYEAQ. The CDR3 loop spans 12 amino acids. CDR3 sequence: CASSAGTLEQYF. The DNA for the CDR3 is TGTGCCAGCAGCGCCGGGACACTCGAGCAGTACTTC.

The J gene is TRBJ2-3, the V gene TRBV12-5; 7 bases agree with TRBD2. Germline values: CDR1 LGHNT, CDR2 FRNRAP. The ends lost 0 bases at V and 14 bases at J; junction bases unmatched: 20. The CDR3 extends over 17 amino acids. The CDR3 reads CASGLVLALGENRYAYF. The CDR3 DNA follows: TGTGCTAGTGGTTTGGTACTAGCGTTAGGGGAAAACAGATACGCGTATTTT.

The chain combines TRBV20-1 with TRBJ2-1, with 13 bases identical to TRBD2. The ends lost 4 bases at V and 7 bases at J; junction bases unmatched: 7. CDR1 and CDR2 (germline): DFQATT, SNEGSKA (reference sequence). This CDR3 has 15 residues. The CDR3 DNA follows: TGCAGTGCTAACGGACCGGGACTAGCGGGAAATGAGCAGTTCTTC. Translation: CSANGPGLAGNEQFF.

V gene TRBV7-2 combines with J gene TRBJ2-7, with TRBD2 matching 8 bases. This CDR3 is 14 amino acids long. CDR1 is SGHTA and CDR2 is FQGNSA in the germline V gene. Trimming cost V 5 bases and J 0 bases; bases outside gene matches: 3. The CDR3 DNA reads TGTGCCAGCAGCCGGGGGGGGTTCTCCTACGAGCAGTACTTC. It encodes CASSRGGFSYEQYF.

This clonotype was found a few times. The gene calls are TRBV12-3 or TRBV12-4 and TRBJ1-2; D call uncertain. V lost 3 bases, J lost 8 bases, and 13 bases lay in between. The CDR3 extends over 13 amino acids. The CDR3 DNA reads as TGTGCCAGCAGTTTGCGAGGGTTAGGCGGCTACACCTTC. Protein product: CASSLRGLGGYTF.

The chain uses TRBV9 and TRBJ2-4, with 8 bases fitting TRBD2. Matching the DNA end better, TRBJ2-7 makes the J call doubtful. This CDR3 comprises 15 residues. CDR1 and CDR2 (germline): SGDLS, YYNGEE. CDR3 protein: CASSVGNGGRHEQYF. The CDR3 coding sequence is TGTGCCAGCAGCGTAGGTAATGGCGGGAGGCACGAGCAGTACTTC.

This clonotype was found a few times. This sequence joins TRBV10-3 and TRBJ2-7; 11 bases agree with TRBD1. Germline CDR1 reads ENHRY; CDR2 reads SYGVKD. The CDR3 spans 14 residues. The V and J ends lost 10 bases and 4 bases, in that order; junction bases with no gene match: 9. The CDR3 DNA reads TGTGCCACGACCCTGGACAGGGGGCCATACGAGCAGTACTTC. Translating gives CATTLDRGPYEQYF.

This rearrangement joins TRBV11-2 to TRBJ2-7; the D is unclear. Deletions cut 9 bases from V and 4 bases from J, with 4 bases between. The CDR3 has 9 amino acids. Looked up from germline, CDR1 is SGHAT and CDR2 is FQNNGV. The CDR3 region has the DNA TGTGCCAGGGGGTACGAGCAGTACTTC. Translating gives CARGYEQYF.

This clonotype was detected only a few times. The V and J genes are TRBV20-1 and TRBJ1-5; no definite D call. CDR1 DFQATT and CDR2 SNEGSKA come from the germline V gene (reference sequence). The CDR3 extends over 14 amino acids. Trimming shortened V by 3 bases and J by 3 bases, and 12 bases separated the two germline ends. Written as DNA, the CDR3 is TGCAGTGCTAGGGTGGCAGGCTACAATCAGCCCCAGCATTTT. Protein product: CSARVAGYNQPQHF.

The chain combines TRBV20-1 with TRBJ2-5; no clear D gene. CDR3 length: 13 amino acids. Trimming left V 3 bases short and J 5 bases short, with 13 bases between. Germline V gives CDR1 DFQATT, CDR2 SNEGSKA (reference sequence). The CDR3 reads CSASRLVGETQYF. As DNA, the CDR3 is TGCAGTGCTAGCAGGCTAGTCGGGGAGACCCAGTACTTC.

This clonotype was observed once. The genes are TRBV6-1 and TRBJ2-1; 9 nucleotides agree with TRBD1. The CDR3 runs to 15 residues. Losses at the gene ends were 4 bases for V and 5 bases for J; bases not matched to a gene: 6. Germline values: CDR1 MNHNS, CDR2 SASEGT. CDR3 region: CASSAGQGPHNEQFF. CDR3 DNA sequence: TGTGCCAGCAGTGCGGGACAGGGTCCACACAATGAGCAGTTCTTC.

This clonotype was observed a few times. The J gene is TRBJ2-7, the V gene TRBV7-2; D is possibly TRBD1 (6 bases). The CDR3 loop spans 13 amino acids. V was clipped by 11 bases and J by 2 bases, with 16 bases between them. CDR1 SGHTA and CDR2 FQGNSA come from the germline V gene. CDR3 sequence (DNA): TGTGCCTTAGGGGGTGTACGCGCCTACGAGCAGTACTTC. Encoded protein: CALGGVRAYEQYF.

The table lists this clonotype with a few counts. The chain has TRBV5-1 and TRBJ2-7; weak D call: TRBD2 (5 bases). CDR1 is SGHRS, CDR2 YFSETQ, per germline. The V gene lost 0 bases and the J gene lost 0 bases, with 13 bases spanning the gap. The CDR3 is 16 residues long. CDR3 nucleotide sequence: TGCGCCAGCAGCTTGGAACTAGTATCAGCCTCCTACGAGCAGTACTTC. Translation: CASSLELVSASYEQYF.

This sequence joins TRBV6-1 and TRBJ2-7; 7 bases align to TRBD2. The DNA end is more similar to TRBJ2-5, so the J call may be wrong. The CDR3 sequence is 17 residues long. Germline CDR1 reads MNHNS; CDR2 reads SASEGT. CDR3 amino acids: CASSGDQLRTSRETQYF. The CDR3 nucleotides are TGTGCCAGCAGTGGGGACCAATTGAGGACTAGTAGGGAGACCCAGTACTTC.

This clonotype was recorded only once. CDR3 amino acids: CASSASSPIKNIQYF. CDR3 DNA sequence: TGTGCCAGCAGTGCTAGTTCCCCGATAAAAAACATTCAGTACTTC. The chain couples TRBV28 to TRBJ2-4; no clear D gene. The CDR3 runs to 15 residues. With 5 bases removed from V and 4 bases from J, the gap between germline ends came to 15 bases. Germline V gives CDR1 MDHEN, CDR2 SYDVKM.

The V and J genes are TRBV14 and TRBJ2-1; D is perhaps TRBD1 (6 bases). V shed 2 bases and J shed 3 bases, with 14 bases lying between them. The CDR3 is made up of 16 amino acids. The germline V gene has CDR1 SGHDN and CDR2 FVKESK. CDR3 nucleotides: TGTGCCAGCAGCCAAATTGGACAGTCCTACTACAATGAGCAGTTCTTC. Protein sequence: CASSQIGQSYYNEQFF.

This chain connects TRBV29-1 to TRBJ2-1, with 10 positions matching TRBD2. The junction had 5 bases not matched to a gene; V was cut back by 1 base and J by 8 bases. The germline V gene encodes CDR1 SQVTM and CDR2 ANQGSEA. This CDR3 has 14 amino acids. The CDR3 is CSVEGTSGKDEQFF. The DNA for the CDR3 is TGCAGCGTTGAAGGAACTAGCGGGAAAGATGAGCAGTTCTTC.

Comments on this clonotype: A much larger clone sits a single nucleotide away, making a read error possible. CDR3 residues: CAIRVAGDEQYF. The DNA for the CDR3 is TGTGCCATCCGGGTCGCAGGGGACGAGCAGTACTTC. This chain uses TRBV10-3 with TRBJ2-5; possibly TRBD1 for D (6 bases). The better agreement between TRBJ2-7 and the DNA end casts doubt on the J call. The length of the CDR3 is 12 residues. Germline-derived CDR1 and CDR2 are ENHRY and SYGVKD.

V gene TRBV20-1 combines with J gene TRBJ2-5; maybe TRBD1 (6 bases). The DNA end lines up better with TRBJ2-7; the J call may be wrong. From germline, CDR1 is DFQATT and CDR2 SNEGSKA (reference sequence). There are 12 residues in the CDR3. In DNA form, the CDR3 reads TGCAGTGGCCAGGGACACACCTACGAGCAGTACTTC. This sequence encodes CSGQGHTYEQYF.